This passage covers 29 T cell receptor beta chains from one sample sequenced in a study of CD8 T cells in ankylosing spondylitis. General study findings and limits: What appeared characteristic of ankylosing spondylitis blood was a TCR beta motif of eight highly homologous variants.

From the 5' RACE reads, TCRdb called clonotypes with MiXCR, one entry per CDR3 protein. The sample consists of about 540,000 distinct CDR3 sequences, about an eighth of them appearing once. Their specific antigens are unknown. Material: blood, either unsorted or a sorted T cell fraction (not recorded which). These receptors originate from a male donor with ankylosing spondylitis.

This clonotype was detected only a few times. The CDR3: CATSVREWGSDTQYF. In DNA form, the CDR3 reads TGTGCCACCAGTGTACGGGAGTGGGGCTCAGATACGCAGTATTTT. The V gene is TRBV24-1, the J gene TRBJ2-3; perhaps TRBD2 as D (6 bases). V lost 5 bases, J lost 4 bases, and 15 bases lay in between. Germline CDR1 is KGHDR and CDR2 is SFDVKD. The CDR3 extends over 15 amino acids.

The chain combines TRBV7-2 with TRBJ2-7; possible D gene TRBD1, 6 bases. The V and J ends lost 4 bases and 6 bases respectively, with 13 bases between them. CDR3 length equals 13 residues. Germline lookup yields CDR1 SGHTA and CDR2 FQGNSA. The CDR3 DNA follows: TGTGCCAGCAGCTCGAACAGGGATCGCGAGCAGTACTTC. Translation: CASSSNRDREQYF.

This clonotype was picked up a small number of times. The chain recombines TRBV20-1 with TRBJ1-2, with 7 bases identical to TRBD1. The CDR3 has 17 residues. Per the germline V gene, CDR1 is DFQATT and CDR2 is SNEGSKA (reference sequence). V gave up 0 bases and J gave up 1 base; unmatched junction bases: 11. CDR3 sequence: CSARETTGLLYNYGYTF. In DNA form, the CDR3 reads TGCAGTGCTAGAGAGACGACAGGGCTACTATATAACTATGGCTACACCTTC.

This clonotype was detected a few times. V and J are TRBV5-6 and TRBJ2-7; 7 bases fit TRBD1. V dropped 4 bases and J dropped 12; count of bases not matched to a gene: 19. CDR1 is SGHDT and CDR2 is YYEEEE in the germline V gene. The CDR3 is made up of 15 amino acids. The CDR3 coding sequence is TGTGCCAGCAGCCATGGGACAGCTCCCGGACGCGTTCCGTACGTC. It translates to CASSHGTAPGRVPYV.

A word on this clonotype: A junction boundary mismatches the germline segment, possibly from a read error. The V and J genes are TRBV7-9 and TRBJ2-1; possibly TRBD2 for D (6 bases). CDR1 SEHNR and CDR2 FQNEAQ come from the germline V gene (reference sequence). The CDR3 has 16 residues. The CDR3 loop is CASGLDAGRSQDEQFF. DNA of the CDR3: TGTGCCAGCGGCTTAGACGCGGGGAGGTCCCAAGATGAGCAGTTCTTC.

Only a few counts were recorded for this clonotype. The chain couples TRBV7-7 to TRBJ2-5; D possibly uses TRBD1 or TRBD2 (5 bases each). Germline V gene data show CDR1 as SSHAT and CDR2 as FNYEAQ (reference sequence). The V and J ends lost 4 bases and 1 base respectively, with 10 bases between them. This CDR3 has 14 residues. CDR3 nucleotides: TGTGCCAGCAGCTGGGACGGTTCCCAAGAGACCCAGTACTTC. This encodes CASSWDGSQETQYF.

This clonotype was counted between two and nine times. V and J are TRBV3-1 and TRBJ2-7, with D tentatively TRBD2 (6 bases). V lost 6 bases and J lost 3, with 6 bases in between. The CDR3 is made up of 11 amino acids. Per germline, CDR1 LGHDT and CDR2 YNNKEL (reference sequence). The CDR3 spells CASRGGYEQYF. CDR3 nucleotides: TGTGCCAGCAGGGGGGGCTACGAGCAGTACTTC.

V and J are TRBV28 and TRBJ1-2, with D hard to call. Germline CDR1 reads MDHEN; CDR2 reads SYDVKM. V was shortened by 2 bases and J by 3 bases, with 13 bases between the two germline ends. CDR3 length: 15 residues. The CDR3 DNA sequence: TGTGCCAGCAGTTTACCCACGGACGGGGACTATGGCTACACCTTC. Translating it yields CASSLPTDGDYGYTF.

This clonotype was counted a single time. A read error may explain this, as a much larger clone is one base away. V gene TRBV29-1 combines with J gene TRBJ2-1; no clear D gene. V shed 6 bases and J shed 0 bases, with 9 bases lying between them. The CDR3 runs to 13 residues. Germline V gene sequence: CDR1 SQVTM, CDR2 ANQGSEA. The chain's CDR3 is CSVHWSSYNEQFF. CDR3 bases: TGCAGCGTCCACTGGAGCTCCTACAATGAGCAGTTCTTC.

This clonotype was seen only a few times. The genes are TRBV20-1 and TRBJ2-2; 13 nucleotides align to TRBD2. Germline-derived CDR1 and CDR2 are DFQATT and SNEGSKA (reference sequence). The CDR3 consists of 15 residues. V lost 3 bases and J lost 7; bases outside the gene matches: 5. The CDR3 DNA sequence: TGCAGTGCTAGCCCACTAGCGGGAGGGCACGGGGAGCTGTTTTTT. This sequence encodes CSASPLAGGHGELFF.

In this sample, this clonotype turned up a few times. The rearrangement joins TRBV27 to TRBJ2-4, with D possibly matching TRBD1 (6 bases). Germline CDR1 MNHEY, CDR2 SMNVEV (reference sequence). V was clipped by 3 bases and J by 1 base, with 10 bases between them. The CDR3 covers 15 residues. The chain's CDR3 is CASSFRGSAKNIQYF. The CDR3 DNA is TGTGCCAGCAGTTTCAGGGGAAGCGCCAAAAACATTCAGTACTTC.

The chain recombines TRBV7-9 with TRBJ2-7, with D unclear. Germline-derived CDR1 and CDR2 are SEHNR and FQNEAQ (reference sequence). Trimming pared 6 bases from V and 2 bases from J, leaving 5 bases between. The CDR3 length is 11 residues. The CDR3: CASSSTYEQYV. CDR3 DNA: TGTGCCAGCAGTTCGACCTACGAGCAGTACGTC.

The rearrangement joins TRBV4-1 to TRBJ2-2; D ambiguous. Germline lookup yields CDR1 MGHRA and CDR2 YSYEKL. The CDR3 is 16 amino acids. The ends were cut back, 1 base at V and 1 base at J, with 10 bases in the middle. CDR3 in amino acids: CASSQAPKMNTGELFF. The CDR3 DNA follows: TGCGCCAGCAGCCAAGCTCCCAAAATGAACACCGGGGAGCTGTTTTTT.

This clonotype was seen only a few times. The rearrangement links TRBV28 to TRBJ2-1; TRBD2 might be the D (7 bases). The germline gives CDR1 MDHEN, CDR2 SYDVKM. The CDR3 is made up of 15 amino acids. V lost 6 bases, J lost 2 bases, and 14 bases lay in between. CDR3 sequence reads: CASRLGGGTYNEQFF. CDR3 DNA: TGTGCCAGCAGATTGGGAGGGGGAACCTACAATGAGCAGTTCTTC.

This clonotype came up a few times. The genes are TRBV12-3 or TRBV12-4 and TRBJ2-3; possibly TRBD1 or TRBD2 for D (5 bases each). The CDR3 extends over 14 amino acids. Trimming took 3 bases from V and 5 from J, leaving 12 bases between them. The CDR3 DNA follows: TGTGCCAGCAGTTTTGGGGGAGCAGGAGATACGCAGTATTTT. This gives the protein CASSFGGAGDTQYF.

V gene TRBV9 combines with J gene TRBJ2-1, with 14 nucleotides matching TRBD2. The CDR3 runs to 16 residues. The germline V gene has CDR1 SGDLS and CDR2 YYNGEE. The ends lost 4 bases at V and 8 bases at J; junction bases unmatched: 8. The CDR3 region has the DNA TGTGCCAGCAGCTTAGGGACTAGCGGGAGTCGCGATGAGCAGTTCTTC. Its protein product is CASSLGTSGSRDEQFF.

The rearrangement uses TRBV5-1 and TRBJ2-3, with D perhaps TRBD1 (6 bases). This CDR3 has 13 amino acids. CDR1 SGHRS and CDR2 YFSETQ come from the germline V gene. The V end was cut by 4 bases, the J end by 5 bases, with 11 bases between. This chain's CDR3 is CASSQGQGDTQYF. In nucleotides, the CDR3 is TGCGCCAGCAGCCAGGGGCAGGGAGATACGCAGTATTTT. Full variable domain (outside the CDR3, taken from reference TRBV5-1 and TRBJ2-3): KAGVTQTPRYLIKTRGQQVTLSCSPISGHRSVSWYQQTPGQGLQFLFEYFSETQRNKGNFPGRFSGRQFSNSRSEMNVSTLELGDSALYLCASSQGQGDTQYFGPGTRLTVL.

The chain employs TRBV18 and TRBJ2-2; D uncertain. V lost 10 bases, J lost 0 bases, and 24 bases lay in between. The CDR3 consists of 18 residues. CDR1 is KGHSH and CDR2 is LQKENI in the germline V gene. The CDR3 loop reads CATPQHETPRTNTGELFF. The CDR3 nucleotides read TGTGCCACCCCCCAGCACGAGACGCCGAGAACGAACACCGGGGAGCTGTTTTTT.

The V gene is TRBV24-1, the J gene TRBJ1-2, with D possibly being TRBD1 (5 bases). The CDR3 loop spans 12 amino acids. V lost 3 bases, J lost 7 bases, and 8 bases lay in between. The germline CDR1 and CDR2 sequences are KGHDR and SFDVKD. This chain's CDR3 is CATSDQGLGYTF. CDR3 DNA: TGTGCCACCAGTGATCAGGGACTTGGCTACACCTTC.

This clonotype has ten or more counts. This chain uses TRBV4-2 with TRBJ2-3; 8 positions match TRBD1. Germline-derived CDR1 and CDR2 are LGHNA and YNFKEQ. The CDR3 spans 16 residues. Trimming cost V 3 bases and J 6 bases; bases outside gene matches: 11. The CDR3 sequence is CASSHRDRQVADTQYF. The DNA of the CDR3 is TGTGCCAGCAGCCACCGGGACAGGCAGGTTGCGGATACGCAGTATTTT.

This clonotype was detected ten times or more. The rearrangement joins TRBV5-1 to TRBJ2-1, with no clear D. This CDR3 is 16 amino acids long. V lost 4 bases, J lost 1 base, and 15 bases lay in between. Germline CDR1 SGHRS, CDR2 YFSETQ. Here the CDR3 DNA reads TGCGCCAGCAGCCCGACCCGGACGGTGTCCTACAATGAGCAGTTCTTC. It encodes CASSPTRTVSYNEQFF.

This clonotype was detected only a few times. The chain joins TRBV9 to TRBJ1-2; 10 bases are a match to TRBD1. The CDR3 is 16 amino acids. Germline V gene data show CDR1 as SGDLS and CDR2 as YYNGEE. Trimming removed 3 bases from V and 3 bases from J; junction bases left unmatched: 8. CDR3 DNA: TGTGCCAGCAGCGAACCGACAGGGGGCCGCCACTATGGCTACACCTTC. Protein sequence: CASSEPTGGRHYGYTF.

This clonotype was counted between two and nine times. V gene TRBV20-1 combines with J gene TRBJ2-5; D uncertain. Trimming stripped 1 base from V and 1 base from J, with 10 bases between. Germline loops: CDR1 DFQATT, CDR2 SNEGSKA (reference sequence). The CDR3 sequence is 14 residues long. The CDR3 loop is CSARGGSVQETQYF. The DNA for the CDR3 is TGCAGTGCTAGAGGGGGAAGCGTCCAAGAGACCCAGTACTTC.

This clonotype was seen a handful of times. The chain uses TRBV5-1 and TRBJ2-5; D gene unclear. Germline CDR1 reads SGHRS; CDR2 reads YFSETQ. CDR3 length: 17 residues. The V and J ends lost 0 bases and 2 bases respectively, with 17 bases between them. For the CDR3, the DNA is TGCGCCAGCAGCTTGGCGGTTTTCCCAGCTGAACAAGAGACCCAGTACTTC. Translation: CASSLAVFPAEQETQYF.

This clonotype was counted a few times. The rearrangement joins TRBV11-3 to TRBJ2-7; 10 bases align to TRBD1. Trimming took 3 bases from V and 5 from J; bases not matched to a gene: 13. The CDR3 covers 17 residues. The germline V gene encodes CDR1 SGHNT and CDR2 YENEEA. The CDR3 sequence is CASSFPPGQGMKNEQYV. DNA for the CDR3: TGTGCCAGCAGCTTCCCACCGGGACAGGGGATGAAGAACGAGCAGTACGTC.

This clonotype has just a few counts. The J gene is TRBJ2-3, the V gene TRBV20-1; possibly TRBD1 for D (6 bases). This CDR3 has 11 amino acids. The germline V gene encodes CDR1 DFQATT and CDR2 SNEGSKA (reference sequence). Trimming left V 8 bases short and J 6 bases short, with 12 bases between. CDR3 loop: CSPGQSDTQYF. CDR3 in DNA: TGCAGTCCCGGACAGTCCGATACGCAGTATTTT.

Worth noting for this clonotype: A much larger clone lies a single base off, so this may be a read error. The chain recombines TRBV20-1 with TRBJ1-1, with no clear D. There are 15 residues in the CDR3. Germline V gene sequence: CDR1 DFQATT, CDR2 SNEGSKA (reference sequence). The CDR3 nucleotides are TGCTGTGCTAGAGATGTTGGAGGGCTGAACACTGAAGCTTTCTTT. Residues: CCARDVGGLNTEAFF.

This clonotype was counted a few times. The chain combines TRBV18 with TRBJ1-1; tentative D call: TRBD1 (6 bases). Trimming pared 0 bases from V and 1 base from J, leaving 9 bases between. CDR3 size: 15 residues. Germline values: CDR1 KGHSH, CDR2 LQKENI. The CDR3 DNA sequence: TGTGCCAGCTCACCACCGAACAGGGCGAACACTGAAGCTTTCTTT. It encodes CASSPPNRANTEAFF.

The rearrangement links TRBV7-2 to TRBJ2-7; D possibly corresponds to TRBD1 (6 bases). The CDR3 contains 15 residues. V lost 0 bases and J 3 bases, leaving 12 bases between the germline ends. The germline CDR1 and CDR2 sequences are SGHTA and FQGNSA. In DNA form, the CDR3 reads TGTGCCAGCAGCTTAGCAGGCAGGGGTGGCTACGAGCAGTACTTC. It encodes CASSLAGRGGYEQYF. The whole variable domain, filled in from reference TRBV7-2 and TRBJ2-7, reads GAGVSQSPSNKVTEKGKDVELRCDPISGHTALYWYRQSLGQGLEFLIYFQGNSAPDKSGLPSDRFSAERTGGSVSTLTIQRTQQEDSAVYLCASSLAGRGGYEQYFGPGTRLTVT.